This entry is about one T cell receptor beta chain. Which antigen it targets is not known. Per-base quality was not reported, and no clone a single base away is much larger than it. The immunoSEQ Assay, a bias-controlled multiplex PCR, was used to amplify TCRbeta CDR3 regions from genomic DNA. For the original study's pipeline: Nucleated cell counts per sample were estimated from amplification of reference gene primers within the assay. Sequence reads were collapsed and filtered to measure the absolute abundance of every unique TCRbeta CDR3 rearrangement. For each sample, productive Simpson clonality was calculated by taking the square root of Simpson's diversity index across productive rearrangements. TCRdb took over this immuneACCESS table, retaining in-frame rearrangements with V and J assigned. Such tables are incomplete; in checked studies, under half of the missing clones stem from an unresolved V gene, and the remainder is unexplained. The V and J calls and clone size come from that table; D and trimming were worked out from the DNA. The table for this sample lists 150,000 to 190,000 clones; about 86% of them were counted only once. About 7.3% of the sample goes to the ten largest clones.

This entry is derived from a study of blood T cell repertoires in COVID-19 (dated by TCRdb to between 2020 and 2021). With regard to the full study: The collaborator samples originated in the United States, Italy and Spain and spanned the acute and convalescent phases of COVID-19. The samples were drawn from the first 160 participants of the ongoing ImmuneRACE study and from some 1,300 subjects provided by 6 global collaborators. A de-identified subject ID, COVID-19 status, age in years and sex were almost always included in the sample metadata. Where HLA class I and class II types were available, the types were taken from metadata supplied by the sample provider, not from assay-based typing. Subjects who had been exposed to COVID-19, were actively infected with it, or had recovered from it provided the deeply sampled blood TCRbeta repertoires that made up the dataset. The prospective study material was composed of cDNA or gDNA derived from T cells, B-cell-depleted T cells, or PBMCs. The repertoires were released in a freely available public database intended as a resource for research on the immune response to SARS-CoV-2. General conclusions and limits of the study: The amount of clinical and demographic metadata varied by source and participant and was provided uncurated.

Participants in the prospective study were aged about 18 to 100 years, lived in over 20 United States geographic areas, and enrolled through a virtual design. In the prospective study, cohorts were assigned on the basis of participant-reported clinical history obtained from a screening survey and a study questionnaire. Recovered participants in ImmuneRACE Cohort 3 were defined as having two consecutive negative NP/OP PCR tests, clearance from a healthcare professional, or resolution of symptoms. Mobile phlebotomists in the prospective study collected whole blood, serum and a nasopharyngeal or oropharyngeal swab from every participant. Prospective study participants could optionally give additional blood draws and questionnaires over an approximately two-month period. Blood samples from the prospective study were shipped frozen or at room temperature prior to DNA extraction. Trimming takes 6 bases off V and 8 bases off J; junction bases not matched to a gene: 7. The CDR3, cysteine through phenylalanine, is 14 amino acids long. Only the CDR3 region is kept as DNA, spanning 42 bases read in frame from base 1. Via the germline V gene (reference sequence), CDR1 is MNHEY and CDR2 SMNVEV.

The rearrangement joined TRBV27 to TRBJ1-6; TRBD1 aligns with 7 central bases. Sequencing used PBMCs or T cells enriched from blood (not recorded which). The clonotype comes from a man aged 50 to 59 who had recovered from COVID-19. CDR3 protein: CASRFHRGDSPLHF. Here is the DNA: TGTGCCAGCAGGTTCCACAGGGGTGATTCACCCCTCCACTTT.